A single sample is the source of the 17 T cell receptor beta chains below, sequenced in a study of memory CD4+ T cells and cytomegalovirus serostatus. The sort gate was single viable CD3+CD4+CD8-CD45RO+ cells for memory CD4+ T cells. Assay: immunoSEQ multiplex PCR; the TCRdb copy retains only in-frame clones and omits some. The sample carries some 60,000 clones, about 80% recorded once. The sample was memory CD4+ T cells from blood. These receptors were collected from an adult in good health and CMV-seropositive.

CDR3 protein: CASSSRTDGSRAQHF. The DNA for the CDR3 is TGTGCCAGTAGTTCGCGGACGGATGGGTCTCGAGCCCAGCATTTT. This chain joins TRBV19 and TRBJ1-5; D gene unclear. The CDR3 loop spans 15 amino acids. From germline, CDR1 is LNHDA and CDR2 SQIVND (reference sequence). The germline V and J ends were trimmed by 5 bases and 11 bases, with 22 bases remaining between them.

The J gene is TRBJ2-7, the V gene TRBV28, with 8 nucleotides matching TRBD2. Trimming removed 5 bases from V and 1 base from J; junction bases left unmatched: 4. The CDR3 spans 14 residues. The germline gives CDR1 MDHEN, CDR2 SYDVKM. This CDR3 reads CASSPPSGSYEQYF. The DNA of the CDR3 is TGTGCCAGCAGTCCGCCTAGCGGGTCCTACGAGCAGTACTTC.

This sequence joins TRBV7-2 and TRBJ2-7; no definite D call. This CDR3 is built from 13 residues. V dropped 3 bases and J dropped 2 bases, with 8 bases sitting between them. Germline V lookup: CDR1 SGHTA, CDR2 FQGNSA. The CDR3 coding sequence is TGTGCCAGCAGCTTGGACGCAGCCTACGAGCAGTACTTC. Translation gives CASSLDAAYEQYF.

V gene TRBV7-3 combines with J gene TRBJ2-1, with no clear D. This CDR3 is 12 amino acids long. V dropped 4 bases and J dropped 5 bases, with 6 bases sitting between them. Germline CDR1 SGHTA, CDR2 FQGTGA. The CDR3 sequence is CASSSIDNEQFF. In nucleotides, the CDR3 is TGTGCCAGCAGCTCAATAGACAATGAGCAGTTCTTC.

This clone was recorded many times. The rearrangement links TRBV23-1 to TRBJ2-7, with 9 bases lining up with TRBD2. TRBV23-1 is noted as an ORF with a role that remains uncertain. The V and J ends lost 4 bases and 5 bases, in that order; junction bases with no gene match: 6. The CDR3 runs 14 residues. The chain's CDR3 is CASSRGGRDHEQYV. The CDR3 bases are TGCGCCAGCAGTCGGGGCGGGAGGGATCACGAGCAGTACGTC.

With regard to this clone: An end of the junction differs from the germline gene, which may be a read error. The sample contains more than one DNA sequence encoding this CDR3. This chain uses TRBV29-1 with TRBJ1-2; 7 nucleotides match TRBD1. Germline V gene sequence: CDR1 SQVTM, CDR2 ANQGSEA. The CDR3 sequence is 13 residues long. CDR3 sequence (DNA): TGTAGCGCACAGGGGTCGAATAACTATGGCTACACCTTC. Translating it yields CSAQGSNNYGYTF.

The DNA for the CDR3 is TGTGCCAGCAGTGAGGGCAGGGGGCGTTCAACTAATGAAAAACTGTTTTTT. Translated, it gives CASSEGRGRSTNEKLFF. The chain couples TRBV6-1 to TRBJ1-4; 8 bases are a match to TRBD1. Losses at the gene ends were 3 bases for V and 0 bases for J; bases not matched to a gene: 6. The CDR3 consists of 17 residues. Germline loops: CDR1 MNHNS, CDR2 SASEGT.

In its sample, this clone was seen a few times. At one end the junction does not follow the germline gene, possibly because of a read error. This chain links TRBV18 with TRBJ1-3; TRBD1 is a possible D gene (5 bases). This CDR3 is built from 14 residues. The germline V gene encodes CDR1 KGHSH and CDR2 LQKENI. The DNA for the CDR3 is TGTGCCAGCTCACCAGGGTTGCAGGGAAACACCACATATTTT. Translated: CASSPGLQGNTTYF.

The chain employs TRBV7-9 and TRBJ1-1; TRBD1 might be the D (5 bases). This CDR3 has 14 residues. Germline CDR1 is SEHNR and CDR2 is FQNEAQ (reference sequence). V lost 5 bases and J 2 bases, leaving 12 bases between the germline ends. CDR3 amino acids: CASSRDRHNTEAFF. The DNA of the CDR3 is TGTGCCAGCAGCCGAGACAGACATAACACTGAAGCTTTCTTT. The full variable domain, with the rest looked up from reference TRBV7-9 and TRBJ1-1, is DTGVSQNPRHKITKRGQNVTFRCDPISEHNRLYWYRQTLGQGPEFLTYFQNEAQLEKSRLLSDRFSAERPKGSFSTLEIQRTEQGDSAMYLCASSRDRHNTEAFFGQGTRLTVV.

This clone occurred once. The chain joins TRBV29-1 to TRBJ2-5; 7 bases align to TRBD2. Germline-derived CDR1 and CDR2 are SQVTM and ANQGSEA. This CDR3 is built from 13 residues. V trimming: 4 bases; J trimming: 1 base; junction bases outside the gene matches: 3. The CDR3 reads CSVAAGVQETQYF. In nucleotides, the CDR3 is TGCAGCGTTGCCGCGGGGGTCCAAGAGACCCAGTACTTC.

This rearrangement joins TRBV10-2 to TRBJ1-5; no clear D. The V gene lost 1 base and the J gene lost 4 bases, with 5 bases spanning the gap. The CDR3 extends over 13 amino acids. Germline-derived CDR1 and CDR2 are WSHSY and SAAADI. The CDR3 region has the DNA TGCGCCAGCAGTGAGTTGAAAAATCAGCCCCAGCATTTT. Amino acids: CASSELKNQPQHF.

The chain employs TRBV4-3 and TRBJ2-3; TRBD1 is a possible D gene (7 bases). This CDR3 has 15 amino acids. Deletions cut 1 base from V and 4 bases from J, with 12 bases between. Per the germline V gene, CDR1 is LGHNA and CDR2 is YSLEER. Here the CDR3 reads CASSQGGDRPDTQYF. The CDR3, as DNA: TGCGCCAGCAGCCAAGGGGGGGACAGACCAGATACGCAGTATTTT.

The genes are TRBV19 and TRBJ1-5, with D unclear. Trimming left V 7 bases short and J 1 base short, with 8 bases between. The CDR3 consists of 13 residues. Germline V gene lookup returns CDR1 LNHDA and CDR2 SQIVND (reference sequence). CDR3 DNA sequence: TGTGCCAGTACCGGATACAGCAATCAGCCCCAGCATTTT. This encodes CASTGYSNQPQHF.

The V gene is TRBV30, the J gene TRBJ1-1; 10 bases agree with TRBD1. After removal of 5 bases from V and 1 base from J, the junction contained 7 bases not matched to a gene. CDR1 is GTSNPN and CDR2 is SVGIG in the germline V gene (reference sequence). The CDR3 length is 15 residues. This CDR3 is CAWLGGDRGNTEAFF. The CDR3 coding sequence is TGTGCCTGGCTCGGGGGGGACAGGGGGAACACTGAAGCTTTCTTT.

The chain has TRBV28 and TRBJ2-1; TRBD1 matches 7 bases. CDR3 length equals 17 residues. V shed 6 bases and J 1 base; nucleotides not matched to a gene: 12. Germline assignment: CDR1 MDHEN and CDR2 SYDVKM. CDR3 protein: CASSRRRDSVSYNEQFF. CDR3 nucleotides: TGTGCCAGCAGCCGTAGACGGGACAGCGTATCCTACAATGAGCAGTTCTTC. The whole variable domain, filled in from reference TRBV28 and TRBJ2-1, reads DVKVTQSSRYLVKRTGEKVFLECVQDMDHENMFWYRQDPGLGLRLIYFSYDVKMKEKGDIPEGYSVSREKKERFSLILESASTNQTSMYLCASSRRRDSVSYNEQFFGPGTRLTVL.

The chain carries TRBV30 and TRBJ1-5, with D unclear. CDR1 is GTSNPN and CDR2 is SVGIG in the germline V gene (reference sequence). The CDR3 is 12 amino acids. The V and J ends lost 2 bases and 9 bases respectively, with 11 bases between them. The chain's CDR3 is CAWSSEVRPQHF. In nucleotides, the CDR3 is TGTGCCTGGAGTTCCGAGGTGAGGCCCCAGCATTTT. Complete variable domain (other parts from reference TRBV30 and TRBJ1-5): SQTIHQWPATLVQPVGSPLSLECTVEGTSNPNLYWYRQAAGRGLQLLFYSVGIGQISSEVPQNLSASRPQDRQFILSSKKLLLSDSGFYLCAWSSEVRPQHFGDGTRLSIL.

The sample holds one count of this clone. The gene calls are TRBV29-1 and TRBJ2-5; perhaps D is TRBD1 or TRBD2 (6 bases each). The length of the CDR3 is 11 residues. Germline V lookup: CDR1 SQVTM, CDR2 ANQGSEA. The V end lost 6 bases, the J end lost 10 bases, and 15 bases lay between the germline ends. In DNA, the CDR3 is TGCAGCGTAACGGAGGGGACACACCAGTACTTC. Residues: CSVTEGTHQYF.